Below, one T cell receptor (beta chain) is given with its context. The assay was immunoSEQ multiplex PCR, and TCRdb's table has in-frame clones only and misses some. The table has about 51,000 clones, roughly 92% seen once. Germline CDR1 reads SGHTS; CDR2 reads YDEGEE. The CDR3 loop spans 19 amino acids. The J segment lost 1 base and the V segment lost 1 base, leaving 4 bases of the junction unmatched. The data derive from a study of T cell changes during pregnancy in multiple sclerosis. The chain is built from TRBV5-8 and TRBJ2-2; 16 nucleotides align to TRBD2. The sequence was obtained from a female donor with multiple sclerosis, enrolled in a pregnancy study. The starting material was CD4+ T cells from peripheral blood mononuclear cells, obtained in the third trimester of pregnancy. CDR3 amino acids: CASSLKGLAGGKNTGELFF. Written as DNA, the CDR3 is TGTGCCAGCAGCTTGAAGGGACTAGCGGGAGGGAAGAACACCGGGGAGCTGTTTTTT.